A selection of T cell receptor beta chains follows, all from one sample in a study of T cells in Graves' hyperthyroidism and ophthalmopathy. Via MiXCR, TCRdb re-called the multiplex PCR reads, giving one row per CDR3 protein. Here the sample spans about 270,000 distinct CDR3 sequences, approximately 21% being singletons. The sample comprised blood. Every receptor here comes from a man aged 25 to 40 with Graves' ophthalmopathy. Each CDR3 is given with its conserved first and last residue. Each record gives: V gene, clone size, J gene, D gene, CDR3 protein, CDR3 DNA. D genes are given only for firm matches. Size is omitted from some rows. Given values are once, few, many or a class for expanded clones.

>TRBV3-1|.|TRBJ2-7|.
CASSQDFATQYEQYF
TGTGCCAGCAGCCAAGATTTCGCCACGCAGTACGAGCAGTACTTC
>TRBV3-1|few|TRBJ2-1|TRBD2
CASRSLAGGHNEQFF
TGTGCCAGCAGATCCCTAGCGGGAGGGCACAATGAGCAGTTCTTC
>TRBV20-1|many|TRBJ1-1|.
CSATGHKVTEAFF
TGCAGTGCCACTGGACATAAAGTCACTGAAGCTTTCTTT
>TRBV19|few|TRBJ1-5|TRBD1
CASSIDLGGQGIQPQHF
TGTGCCAGTAGTATAGATCTAGGGGGACAGGGCATTCAGCCCCAGCATTTT
>TRBV13|.|TRBJ2-1|TRBD2
CASSSNSGSSYNEQFF
TGTGCCAGCAGCTCAAATAGCGGGAGCTCCTACAATGAGCAGTTCTTC
>TRBV18|many|TRBJ1-4|.
CASSPTGLENEKLFF
TGTGCCAGCTCACCCACAGGGCTCGAAAATGAAAAACTGTTTTTT
>TRBV18|many|TRBJ2-7|.
CASSPRGLEGYEQYF
TGTGCCAGCTCACCACGGGGCCTAGAAGGCTACGAGCAGTACTTC
>TRBV6-1|.|TRBJ2-1|TRBD1
CASKLGTGGGYEQFF
TGTGCCAGCAAATTGGGGACAGGGGGCGGATATGAGCAGTTCTTC
>TRBV3-1|many|TRBJ2-1|.
CASSPPSADEQFF
TGTGCCAGCAGCCCCCCAAGTGCGGATGAGCAGTTCTTC
>TRBV12-3/TRBV12-4|.|TRBJ1-1|.
CASSLNRGASEAFF
TGTGCCAGCAGTTTAAATCGGGGGGCGTCAGAAGCTTTCTTT
>TRBV2|many|TRBJ2-1|TRBD2
CASRHGQASGRAYNEQFF
TGTGCCAGCAGGCACGGACAGGCTAGCGGGAGGGCCTACAATGAGCAGTTCTTC
>TRBV2|.|TRBJ2-3|.
CASSRPALNTDTQYF
TGTGCCAGCAGCCGACCAGCGTTGAACACAGATACGCAGTATTTT
>TRBV11-3|few|TRBJ1-1|.
CASTRGRMNTEAFF
TGTGCCAGCACCAGGGGACGAATGAACACTGAAGCTTTCTTT
>TRBV28|few|TRBJ2-3|.
CAIGDRAGESTDTQYF
TGTGCCATAGGGGACCGGGCAGGGGAAAGCACAGATACGCAGTATTTT
>TRBV15|few|TRBJ1-2|.
CATSMGGIDGYTF
TGTGCCACCAGCATGGGGGGCATTGATGGCTACACCTTC
>TRBV30|many|TRBJ1-5|TRBD1
CAWSVGQGARPQHF
TGTGCCTGGAGTGTAGGGCAGGGGGCTCGACCCCAGCATTTT
>TRBV12-3/TRBV12-4|many|TRBJ1-2|TRBD1
CASSFQGDVGYTF
TGTGCCAGCAGTTTCCAGGGGGACGTAGGCTACACCTTC
>TRBV12-3/TRBV12-4|.|TRBJ2-7|TRBD1
CASSPTGGSEQYF
TGTGCCAGCAGCCCGACAGGGGGCTCCGAGCAGTACTTC
>TRBV15|.|TRBJ1-5|.
CATSPEMGLNQPQHF
TGTGCCACCAGCCCGGAGATGGGCCTCAATCAGCCCCAGCATTTT
>TRBV7-9|.|TRBJ2-5|TRBD2
CASSFSGRAPETQYF
TGTGCCAGCAGCTTTAGCGGGAGGGCCCCAGAGACCCAGTACTTC
>TRBV3-1|.|TRBJ2-3|TRBD2
CASRYLGTSGRPETTDTQYF
TGTGCCAGCCGATACCTGGGGACTAGCGGGAGGCCAGAAACCACAGATACGCAGTATTTT
>TRBV20-1|many|TRBJ2-7|.
CSARPGQGSVYEQYF
TGCAGTGCTAGACCCGGGCAGGGTTCGGTCTACGAGCAGTACTTC